These 14 T cell receptor beta chains came from one sample sequenced in a study of CD8 T cells in Susac syndrome. About 0.45 to 1 ug RNA was reverse transcribed with random hexamers. TCRdb reprocessed the immunoSEQ multiplex PCR reads via MiXCR and lists one record per CDR3 protein. The repertoire holds under 80,000 distinct CDR3 sequences, about 95% seen once, with approximately 0.38% in the top ten. What was sequenced was CD8+ T cells from PBMCs. The source is a human donor with multiple sclerosis.

The J gene is TRBJ2-7, the V gene TRBV5-4, with D possibly matching TRBD2 (5 bases). V lost 0 bases to trimming and J lost 3 bases, with 13 bases between them. Germline assignment: CDR1 SGHNT and CDR2 YYREEE (reference sequence). The CDR3 length is 15 residues. In DNA form, the CDR3 reads TGTGCCAGCAGCTTGGTTGGTAGCGCAAACTACGAGCAGTACTTC. Translated, it gives CASSLVGSANYEQYF.

V gene TRBV6-2 or TRBV6-3 combines with J gene TRBJ1-5; D perhaps matches TRBD1 (6 bases). There are 14 residues in the CDR3. The V end lost 6 bases, the J end lost 11 bases, and 20 bases lay between the germline ends. CDR1 and CDR2 (germline): MNHEY, SVGEGT. The CDR3 DNA follows: TGTGCCAGCAGCCCTTGGGGGCTCCCTATAGCCCAGCATTTT. As protein: CASSPWGLPIAQHF.

The V and J genes are TRBV7-9 and TRBJ2-5; a possible D gene is TRBD1 (6 bases). Germline assignment: CDR1 SEHNR and CDR2 FQNEAQ (reference sequence). This CDR3 has 14 residues. The ends were cut back, 2 bases at V and 4 bases at J, with 11 bases in the middle. In DNA, the CDR3 is TGTGCCAGCAGCTTATCAACACAGGGAGAGACCCAGTACTTC. It yields the protein CASSLSTQGETQYF.

The V gene is TRBV29-1, the J gene TRBJ2-1, with D possibly being TRBD1 (6 bases). The CDR3 extends over 13 amino acids. The ends were cut back, 4 bases at V and 16 bases at J, with 23 bases in the middle. Germline CDR1 and CDR2: SQVTM and ANQGSEA. Written as DNA, the CDR3 is TGCAGCGTTGTTTCCGGCGGACAGCCCTCGTCTTTCTTC. It is translated as CSVVSGGQPSSFF.

The chain recombines TRBV12-5 with TRBJ2-1, with 9 bases fitting TRBD1. V shed 4 bases and J 5 bases; nucleotides not matched to a gene: 3. This CDR3 region has 14 residues. Germline loops: CDR1 LGHNT, CDR2 FRNRAP. CDR3 sequence reads: CASGSGQGDNEQFF. CDR3 coding DNA: TGTGCTAGTGGTTCGGGACAGGGAGACAATGAGCAGTTCTTC.

The rearrangement uses TRBV6-5 and TRBJ1-2; no clear D gene. Trimming removed 8 bases at V and 4 bases at J, with 14 bases between. The CDR3 sequence is 13 residues long. CDR1 and CDR2 (germline): MNHEY, SVGAGI. The DNA for the CDR3 is TGTGCCAGCTCTGACGGGGTCTCCTATGGCTACACCTTC. Protein sequence: CASSDGVSYGYTF.

This chain joins TRBV27 and TRBJ1-5, with D perhaps matching TRBD1 (5 bases). Germline V CDR1 and CDR2: MNHEY, SMNVEV (reference sequence). The CDR3 length is 17 residues. Trimming left V 5 bases short and J 0 bases short, with 17 bases between. CDR3 residues: CASSLYRGPYSNQPQHF. CDR3 in DNA: TGTGCCAGCAGTCTCTACCGGGGCCCATATAGCAATCAGCCCCAGCATTTT.

This clonotype was seen once. The rearrangement links TRBV4-3 to TRBJ2-7; possibly TRBD1 for D (6 bases). CDR3 length equals 14 residues. Germline CDR1 is LGHNA and CDR2 is YSLEER. V was cut by 4 bases and J by 2 bases, with 12 bases left in between. This chain's CDR3 is CASSPRQGPYEQYF. In DNA, the CDR3 is TGCGCCAGCAGCCCCCGGCAGGGGCCCTACGAGCAGTACTTC.

V and J are TRBV27 and TRBJ1-3; D is possibly TRBD1 (5 bases). V shed 2 bases and J shed 2 bases, with 13 bases lying between them. The CDR3 contains 16 residues. Germline CDR1 and CDR2: MNHEY and SMNVEV (reference sequence). CDR3 nucleotide sequence: TGTGCCAGCAGTTTACTCCCCGAGGGGACTGGAAACACCATATATTTT. Amino acids: CASSLLPEGTGNTIYF.

V is TRBV29-1 and J is TRBJ2-1, with D maybe TRBD2 (5 bases). This CDR3 is 13 amino acids long. Germline V gives CDR1 SQVTM, CDR2 ANQGSEA. V was cut by 4 bases and J by 8 bases, with 15 bases left in between. The CDR3, as DNA: TGCAGCGTTGTAGAGGGAACTGCGGATGAGCAGTTCTTC. Protein sequence: CSVVEGTADEQFF.

J is TRBJ1-2 and V is TRBV9, with D uncertain. The CDR3 extends over 15 amino acids. Germline values: CDR1 SGDLS, CDR2 YYNGEE. Deletions cut 0 bases from V and 0 bases from J, with 9 bases between. CDR3 sequence: CASSVEALANYGYTF. CDR3 DNA: TGTGCCAGCAGCGTAGAAGCACTTGCTAACTATGGCTACACCTTC.

V gene TRBV6-2 or TRBV6-3 combines with J gene TRBJ2-1, with D perhaps given as TRBD1 or TRBD2 (5 bases each). Germline V gene data show CDR1 as MNHEY and CDR2 as SVGEGT. V gave up 6 bases and J gave up 7 bases, with 16 bases separating them. The CDR3 extends over 14 amino acids. The CDR3 DNA is TGTGCCAGCAGAGAGGGGTTTTTTATGAATGAGCAGTTCTTC. Protein: CASREGFFMNEQFF.

The J gene is TRBJ2-2, the V gene TRBV4-2, with D possibly TRBD2 on 5 matching bases. Trimming pared 4 bases from V and 1 base from J, leaving 13 bases between. The germline CDR1 and CDR2 sequences are LGHNA and YNFKEQ. CDR3 length: 16 amino acids. CDR3 protein: CASSPAGVLNTGELFF. The CDR3 DNA follows: TGTGCCAGCAGCCCGGCGGGTGTATTGAACACCGGGGAGCTGTTTTTT.

CDR3 amino acids: CASSLGGRQTQYF. Here the CDR3 DNA reads TGTGCCAGCAGCTTGGGGGGGCGGCAGACCCAGTACTTC. The rearrangement uses TRBV13 and TRBJ2-5; the D gene is possibly TRBD2 (7 bases). The CDR3 is made up of 13 amino acids. V lost 3 bases and J 6 bases, leaving 11 bases between the germline ends. Germline CDR1 PRHDT, CDR2 FYEKMQ (reference sequence).